These 2 T cell receptor beta chains originate from one sample sequenced in a study of cytomegalovirus exposure and HLA in healthy donors. The method was immunoSEQ multiplex PCR; TCRdb's version includes in-frame clones alone and lacks a portion of them. The table has tens of thousands of clones, roughly 93% seen once; the top ten hold approximately 4%. Specimen: PBMCs. These receptors came from a woman aged 30 to 39 in good health and CMV-seronegative.

This clone was counted between two and nine times. The chain has TRBV6-1 and TRBJ2-7; 8 nucleotides line up with TRBD2. The CDR3 runs 15 residues. Unmatched junction bases numbered 7, after V lost 1 base and J lost 5 bases. In germline, CDR1 is MNHNS, CDR2 SASEGT. The CDR3 sequence is CASSEVSGGVDEQYF. As DNA, the CDR3 is TGTGCCAGCAGTGAAGTCAGCGGGGGAGTCGACGAGCAGTACTTC.

This rearrangement joins TRBV6-1 to TRBJ2-3; the match to TRBD1 covers 7 bases. Germline CDR1 and CDR2: MNHNS and SASEGT. After removal of 6 bases from V and 6 bases from J, the junction contained 12 bases not matched to a gene. The CDR3 totals 15 residues. The CDR3 DNA is TGTGCCAGCAGAGGGGACAGTGGAGCACTGGATACGCAGTATTTT. Its protein product is CASRGDSGALDTQYF.